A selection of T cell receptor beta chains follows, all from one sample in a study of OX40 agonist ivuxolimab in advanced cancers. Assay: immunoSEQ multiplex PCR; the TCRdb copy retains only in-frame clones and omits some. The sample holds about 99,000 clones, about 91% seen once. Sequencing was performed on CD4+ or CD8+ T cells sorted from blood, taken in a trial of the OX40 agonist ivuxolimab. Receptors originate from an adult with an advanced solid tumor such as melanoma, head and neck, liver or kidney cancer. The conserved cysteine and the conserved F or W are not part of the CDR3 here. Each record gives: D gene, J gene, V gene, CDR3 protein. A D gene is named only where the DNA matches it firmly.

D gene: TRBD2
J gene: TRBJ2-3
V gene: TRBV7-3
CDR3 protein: ASSFMGLAGPTDTQY

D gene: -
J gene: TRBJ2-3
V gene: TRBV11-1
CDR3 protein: ASSLGYRRSDTQY

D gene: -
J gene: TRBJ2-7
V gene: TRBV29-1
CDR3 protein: SGGEGVSYEQY

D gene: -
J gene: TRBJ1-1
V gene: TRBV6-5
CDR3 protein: ASSYSIQLNTEAF

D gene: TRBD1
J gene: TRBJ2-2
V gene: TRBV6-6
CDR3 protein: ASSLTNRGTGELF

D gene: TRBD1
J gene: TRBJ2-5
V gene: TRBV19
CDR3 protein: ASRGQGLQETQY

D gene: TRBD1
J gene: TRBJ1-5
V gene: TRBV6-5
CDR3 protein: ASSPGQAVQPQH

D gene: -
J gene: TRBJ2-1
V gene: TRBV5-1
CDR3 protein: ASSLVWGRYNEQF

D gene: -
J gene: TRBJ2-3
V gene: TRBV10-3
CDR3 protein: AISAREKTSTDTQY

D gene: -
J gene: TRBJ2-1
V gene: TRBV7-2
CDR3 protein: ASSLNYNEQF

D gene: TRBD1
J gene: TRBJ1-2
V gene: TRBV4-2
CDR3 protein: ASSQVWVRDRGNYGYT

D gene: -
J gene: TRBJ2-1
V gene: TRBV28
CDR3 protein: ASSLREKQF

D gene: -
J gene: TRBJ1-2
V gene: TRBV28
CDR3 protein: ASGEKVGGYT

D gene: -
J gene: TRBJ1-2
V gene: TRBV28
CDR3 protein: ASTYGPAYGYT

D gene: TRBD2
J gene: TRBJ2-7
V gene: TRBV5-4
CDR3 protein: ASSQGGLASNEQY

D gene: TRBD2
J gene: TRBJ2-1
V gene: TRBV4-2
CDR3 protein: ASSAALLAGHNEQF

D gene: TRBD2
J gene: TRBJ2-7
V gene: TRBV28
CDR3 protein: ASRPRGTSGNLYEQY

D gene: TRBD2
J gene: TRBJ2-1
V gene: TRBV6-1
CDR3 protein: ASSERGTGGPISYNEQF

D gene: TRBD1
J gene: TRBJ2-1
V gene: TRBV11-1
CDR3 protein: ASSPGQGSYNEQF

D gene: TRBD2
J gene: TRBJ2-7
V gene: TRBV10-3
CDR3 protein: ASSSGPTYEQY

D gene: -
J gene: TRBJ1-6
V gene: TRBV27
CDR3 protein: ASSPQAQGLTPLH

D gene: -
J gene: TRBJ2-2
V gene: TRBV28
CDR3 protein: ATRLFTGELF

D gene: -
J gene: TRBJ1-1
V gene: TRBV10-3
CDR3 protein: AITQTGWDTEAF

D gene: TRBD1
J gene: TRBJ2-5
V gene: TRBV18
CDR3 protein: ASSPTGVPQETQY

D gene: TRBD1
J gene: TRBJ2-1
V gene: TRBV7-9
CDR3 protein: ASTIDRAKQF

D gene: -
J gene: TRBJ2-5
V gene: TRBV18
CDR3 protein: ASSPTVGGETQY

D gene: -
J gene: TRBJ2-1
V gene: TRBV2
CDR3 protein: ASSITRSSYNEQF

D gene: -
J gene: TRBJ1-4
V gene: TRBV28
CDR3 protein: ASSEGGLGSNEKLF

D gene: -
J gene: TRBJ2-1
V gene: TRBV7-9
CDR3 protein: ASSSTALREQF

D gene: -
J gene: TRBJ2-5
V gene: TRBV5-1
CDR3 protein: ASAIGASTRGETQY

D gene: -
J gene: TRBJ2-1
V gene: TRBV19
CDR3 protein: ASSEDRRETAEQF

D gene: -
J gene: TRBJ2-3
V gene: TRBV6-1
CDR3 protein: ASRPRSTDTQY

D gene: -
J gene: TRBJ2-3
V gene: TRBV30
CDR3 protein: ACVAGGTDTQY

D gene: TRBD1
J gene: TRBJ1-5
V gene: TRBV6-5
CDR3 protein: ASRLTRTGTQPQH

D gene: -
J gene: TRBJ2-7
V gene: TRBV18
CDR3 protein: ASSPGHSSYEQY

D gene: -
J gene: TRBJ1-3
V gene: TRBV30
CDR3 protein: AWSLGAPGNTIY

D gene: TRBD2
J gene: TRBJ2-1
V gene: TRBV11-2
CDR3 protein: ASSSGTSGGYNEQF

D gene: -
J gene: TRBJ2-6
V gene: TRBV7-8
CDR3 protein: ASSLGGSGANVLT

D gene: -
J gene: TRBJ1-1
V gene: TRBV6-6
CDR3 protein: ASSYQPRTNTEAF

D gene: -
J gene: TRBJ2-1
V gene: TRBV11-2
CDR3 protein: ASSLGGLSYNEQF

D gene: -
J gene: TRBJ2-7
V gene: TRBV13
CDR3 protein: ASSLAHSEGRDEQY

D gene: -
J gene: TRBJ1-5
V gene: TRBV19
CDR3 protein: ASSIKGGGGNQPQH

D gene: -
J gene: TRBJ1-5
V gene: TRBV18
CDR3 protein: ASSPGLKEPQH

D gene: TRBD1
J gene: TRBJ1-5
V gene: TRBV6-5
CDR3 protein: ASSVGQGAGQPQH

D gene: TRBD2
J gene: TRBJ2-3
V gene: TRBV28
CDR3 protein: ASSGGGLAGVTDTQY

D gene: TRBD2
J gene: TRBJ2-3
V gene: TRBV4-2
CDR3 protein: ASSQDGTSSADTQY

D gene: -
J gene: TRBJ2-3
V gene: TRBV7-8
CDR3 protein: ASSLAGEGADTQY

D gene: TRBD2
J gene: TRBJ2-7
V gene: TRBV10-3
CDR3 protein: AISGSGGEQY

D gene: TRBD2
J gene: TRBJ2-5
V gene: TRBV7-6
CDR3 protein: ASSQESGLAGGLGETQY